The rows below give T cell receptor beta chains drawn from one sample of a study of shared clonotypes between healthy human individuals. Generated by immunoSEQ multiplex PCR, the TCRdb table keeps only in-frame clones and is missing some. The data contain some 2.3 million clones, approximately 93% of them singletons. Sequences were obtained from naive CD4+ T cells from PBMCs. The source of these receptors is a man between 18 and 29 years old in good health. Some clones in this sample may be carry-over from other donors' samples. CDR3s include the opening cysteine and the closing phenylalanine or tryptophan. The D gene is left open where the match is weak. Clone size is not always given. Where it is, it says once, few, many or a class for expanded clones.

D gene	CDR3 length	V gene	clone size	J gene	CDR3 DNA	CDR3 protein
.	14	TRBV18	.	TRBJ2-2	TGTGCCAGCTCACCCGGCAGGATGACCGGGGAGCTGTTTTTT	CASSPGRMTGELFF
.	15	TRBV11-2	.	TRBJ1-2	TGTGCCAGCAGCCCGGGACAACCGGGGTCTGAAGGCTACACCTTC	CASSPGQPGSEGYTF
TRBD1	16	TRBV6-6	.	TRBJ1-1	TGTGCCAGCGGGTACCTCAGACAGGGACCAGCGACTGAAGCTTTCTTT	CASGYLRQGPATEAFF
TRBD1	15	TRBV11-3	.	TRBJ2-7	TGTGCCAGCAGCTTAGCGACAGGGGGCACCTACGAGCAGTACTTC	CASSLATGGTYEQYF
.	15	TRBV11-2	.	TRBJ2-3	TGTGCCAGCAGCTTAGCCGGGGCCGGACGGGATACGCAGTATTTT	CASSLAGAGRDTQYF
TRBD1	15	TRBV28	.	TRBJ1-1	TGTGCCAGCAGTCCGTCTAAGGGCAGGGGGCGCGAGGCTTTCTTT	CASSPSKGRGREAFF
TRBD1	14	TRBV11-1	.	TRBJ2-7	TGTGCCAGCAGCCGGGGACAGACTCTCTACGAGCAGTACTTC	CASSRGQTLYEQYF
TRBD1	15	TRBV19	.	TRBJ1-3	TGTGCCAGTAGTAAGGACAGGACCTCTGGAAACACCATATATTTT	CASSKDRTSGNTIYF
.	14	TRBV29-1	.	TRBJ2-1	TGCAGCGTTGAAGGGACACGAACCTACAATGAGCAGTTCTTC	CSVEGTRTYNEQFF
TRBD2	17	TRBV7-7	.	TRBJ2-2	TGTGCCAGCAGCCCAGGCGAGCGGGAGACGTACACCGGGGAGCTGTTTTTT	CASSPGERETYTGELFF
.	13	TRBV27	.	TRBJ2-6	TGTGCCAGCAACCCTTCTGGGGCCAACGTCCTGACTTTC	CASNPSGANVLTF
TRBD1	16	TRBV5-6	.	TRBJ2-3	TGTGCCAGCAGCTTTGGACAGGGGCCTTCCACAGATACGCAGTATTTT	CASSFGQGPSTDTQYF
.	13	TRBV28	once	TRBJ1-1	TGTGCCAGCAGTTTCGGGACGGAGACTGAAGCTTTCTTT	CASSFGTETEAFF
TRBD1	14	TRBV27	.	TRBJ1-2	TGTGCCAGCAGTTTAGCAGGGGGCAACTATGGCTACACCTTC	CASSLAGGNYGYTF
.	13	TRBV7-2	.	TRBJ2-5	TGTGCCAGCAGCTTAGAGCGCGGAGAGACCCAGTACTTC	CASSLERGETQYF
.	15	TRBV18	.	TRBJ2-6	TGTGCCAGCTCACACGGGCGCTCTGGGGCCAACGTCCTGACTTTC	CASSHGRSGANVLTF
.	16	TRBV9	.	TRBJ2-1	TGTGCCAGCAGTTCGGGTCAACTAGTATCCTACAATGAGCAGTTCTTC	CASSSGQLVSYNEQFF
.	14	TRBV11-2	.	TRBJ2-2	TGTGCCAGCAGCACCATCCGGGGCACCGGGGAGCTGTTTTTT	CASSTIRGTGELFF
TRBD2	15	TRBV7-2	.	TRBJ2-1	TGTGCCAGCAGCTTAGTAGCGGGAGTGAAAAATGAGCAGTTCTTC	CASSLVAGVKNEQFF
.	16	TRBV11-2	.	TRBJ1-3	TGTGCCAGCAGCAGACTTGGGCAGACCTCTGGAAACACCATATATTTT	CASSRLGQTSGNTIYF
TRBD1	14	TRBV7-2	.	TRBJ1-4	TGTGCCAGCAGTTGGGACAGGGCAAATGAAAAACTGTTTTTT	CASSWDRANEKLFF
TRBD1	15	TRBV7-9	.	TRBJ2-4	TGTGCCAGCAACGACGGGACAGTAGCCAAAAACATTCAGTACTTC	CASNDGTVAKNIQYF
TRBD1	15	TRBV29-1	.	TRBJ2-5	TGCAGCGTGACCAAACACAGGGGGCCGGAGGAGACCCAGTACTTC	CSVTKHRGPEETQYF
TRBD1	15	TRBV11-2	.	TRBJ1-3	TGTGCCAGCAGCTTATCCACAGGGGGAGGAAACACCATATATTTT	CASSLSTGGGNTIYF
TRBD1	11	TRBV28	many	TRBJ1-1	TGTGCCAGCAGTAATAACAGGGGGGCTTTCTTT	CASSNNRGAFF
.	15	TRBV5-1	once	TRBJ2-2	TGCGCCAGCAGCTTGTCGCCCAGGGAAACCGGGGAGCTGTTTTTT	CASSLSPRETGELFF
.	14	TRBV11-3	.	TRBJ2-3	TGTGCCAGCAGCTTAGAAGGAGGGACCGATACGCAGTATTTT	CASSLEGGTDTQYF
.	13	TRBV14	.	TRBJ1-5	TGTGCCAGCAGCCGGGACACCGATCAGCCCCAGCATTTT	CASSRDTDQPQHF
TRBD2	18	TRBV28	.	TRBJ2-2	TGTGCCAGCAGTTTACGCGGACGCCTAGCGGGTGGCACCGGGGAGCTGTTTTTT	CASSLRGRLAGGTGELFF
.	16	TRBV7-2	.	TRBJ2-3	TGTGCCAGCAGCTTAGGGGCCAACAGGCAGACAGATACGCAGTATTTT	CASSLGANRQTDTQYF
.	13	TRBV7-3	.	TRBJ2-5	TGTGCCAGCAGCCAGGGGCCCGATAGGGACCAGTACTTC	CASSQGPDRDQYF
TRBD1	17	TRBV7-2	.	TRBJ2-1	TGTGCCAGCAGCTTTTGGCCGGCCGGGACAGGGGCCAATGAGCAGTTCTTC	CASSFWPAGTGANEQFF
.	14	TRBV6-5	.	TRBJ1-1	TGTGCCAGCAGTTACATCCAGGAGTACACTGAAGCTTTCTTT	CASSYIQEYTEAFF
.	11	TRBV27	.	TRBJ2-5	TGTGCCAGCGGCCAGGGGGAGACCCAGTACTTC	CASGQGETQYF
.	12	TRBV27	.	TRBJ1-1	TGTGCCAGCAGTTTATCGGGCAGAGAAGCTTTCTTT	CASSLSGREAFF
.	14	TRBV6-5	.	TRBJ2-7	TGTGCCAGCAGTTACGTCGGTAGCTCCTACGAGCAGTACTTC	CASSYVGSSYEQYF
.	15	TRBV11-3	.	TRBJ2-1	TGTGCCAGCAGCTTAGGCCAAGGGGGAGGCAATGAGCAGTTCTTC	CASSLGQGGGNEQFF
TRBD1	15	TRBV19	.	TRBJ2-7	TGTGCCAGTAGTGAACAGGGGCGAAGTTACTACGAGCAGTACTTC	CASSEQGRSYYEQYF
.	14	TRBV5-1	few	TRBJ1-2	TGCGCCAGCACCATTGGGAGGGGCGAGTTTGGCTACACCTTC	CASTIGRGEFGYTF
.	15	TRBV30	.	TRBJ1-1	TGTGCCTGGAGTCCCCCGAGAGGGCAGGTGGCTGAAGCTTTCTTT	CAWSPPRGQVAEAFF
.	16	TRBV21-1	.	TRBJ2-4	TGTGCCAGCAGCAAAGTGGGCGGGAGAGGCCAAAACATTCAGTACTTC	CASSKVGGRGQNIQYF